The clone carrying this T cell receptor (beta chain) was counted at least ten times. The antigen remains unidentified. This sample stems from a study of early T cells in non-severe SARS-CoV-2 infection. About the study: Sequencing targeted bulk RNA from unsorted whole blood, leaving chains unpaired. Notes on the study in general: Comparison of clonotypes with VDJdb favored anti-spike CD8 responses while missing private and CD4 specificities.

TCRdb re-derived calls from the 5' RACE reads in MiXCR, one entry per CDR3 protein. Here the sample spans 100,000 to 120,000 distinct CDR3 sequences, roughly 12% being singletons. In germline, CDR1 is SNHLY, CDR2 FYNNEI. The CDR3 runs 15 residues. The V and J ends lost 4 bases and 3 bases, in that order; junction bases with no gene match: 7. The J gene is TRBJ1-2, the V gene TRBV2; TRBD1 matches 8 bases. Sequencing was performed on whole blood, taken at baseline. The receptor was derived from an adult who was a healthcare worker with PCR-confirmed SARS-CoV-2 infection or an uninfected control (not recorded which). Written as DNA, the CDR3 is TGTGCCAGCAGTGCTGGACAGGGAGGGGACTATGGCTACACCTTC. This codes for CASSAGQGGDYGYTF.